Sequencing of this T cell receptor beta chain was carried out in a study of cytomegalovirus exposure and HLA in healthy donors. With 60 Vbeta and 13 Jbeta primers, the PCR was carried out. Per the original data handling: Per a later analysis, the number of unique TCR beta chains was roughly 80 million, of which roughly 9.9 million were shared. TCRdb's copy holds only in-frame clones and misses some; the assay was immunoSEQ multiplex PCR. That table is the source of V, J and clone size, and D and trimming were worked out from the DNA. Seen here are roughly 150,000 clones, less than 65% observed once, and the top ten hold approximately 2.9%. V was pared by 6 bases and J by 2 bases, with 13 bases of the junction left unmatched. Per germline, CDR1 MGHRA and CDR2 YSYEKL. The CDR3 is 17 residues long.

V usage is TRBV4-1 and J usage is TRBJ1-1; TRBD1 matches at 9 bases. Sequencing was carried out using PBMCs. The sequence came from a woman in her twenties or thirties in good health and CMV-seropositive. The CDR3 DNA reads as TGCGCCAGCAGTCGAGGGGACAGGGTGGGGAGCAACACTGAAGCTTTCTTT. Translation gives CASSRGDRVGSNTEAFF.